This TCR beta chain derives from a study of vaccination effects on CD4 cells after COVID-19. Study summary: Samples gathered post-vaccine arrived a median of 72 days past the second dose.

Comment on this clone: Its antigen is unidentified.

TCRdb keeps only in-frame clones here, not all; method: immunoSEQ multiplex PCR. The table records over 50,000 clones, roughly 73% of them present only once. CDR1 and CDR2 from the germline V gene are MNHNY and SVGAGI (reference sequence). The length of the CDR3 is 14 residues. Trimming removed 5 bases from V and 3 bases from J; junction bases left unmatched: 5. Using viral peptide pools, the ViraFEST assay grew out antigen-specific CD4+ T cells prior to sequencing. The culture ran for about eleven days before CD4+ T cells were isolated. Subjects were given two BNT162b2 or mRNA-1273 vaccine doses. Vaccinees lacked prior SARS-CoV-2 infection and tested negative for nucleocapsid antibodies. Regarding the study as a whole: Within healthy vaccinees, only 1 of 255 vaccine-induced clones displayed cross-reactivity with common cold coronaviruses. Relatively few convalescent patients took part in the study, which had no early post-infection timepoints.

The sequencing here drew on CD4+ T cells from PBMCs cultured with HCoV-229E spike peptides, taken after COVID-19 vaccination. The source is a human donor who received a COVID-19 vaccine. V usage is TRBV6-6 and J usage is TRBJ2-3, with 7 bases that match TRBD1. CDR3 coding DNA: TGTGCCAGCAGTGGGACAGTCCTTACAGATACGCAGTATTTT. As protein: CASSGTVLTDTQYF.